A selection of T cell receptor beta chains follows, all from one sample in a study of blood T cell repertoires in COVID-19. Assay used: immunoSEQ multiplex PCR; TCRdb lists only in-frame clones, some missing. The table includes some 290,000 clones, roughly 90% detected once. The sample was PBMCs or T cells enriched from blood (not recorded which). Every receptor here comes from a woman aged 25 to 39 who had been exposed to COVID-19. Both conserved end residues are part of each CDR3. Where a row states a size, it is once, few, many or the class of an expanded clone; other rows omit it.

j_call clone_size v_call cdr3_aa
TRBJ1-2 NA TRBV6-2/TRBV6-3 CASSRDRGLSYTF
TRBJ1-4 NA TRBV2 CASSIHRVGNEKLFF
TRBJ2-5 NA TRBV7-9 CASSSLAGADQETQYF
TRBJ1-2 NA TRBV14 CASSLTLGYGYTF
TRBJ2-3 NA TRBV10-3 CAISVGLAVRDTQYF
TRBJ2-2 NA TRBV6-5 CARRSAANTGELFF
TRBJ1-1 NA TRBV21-1 CASSYFRVDEAFF
TRBJ1-2 few TRBV12-3/TRBV12-4 CATAGGGRGGYTF
TRBJ2-5 once TRBV4-2 CASSHDRTFQETQYF
TRBJ1-1 NA TRBV29-1 CSVATGLNTEAFF
TRBJ1-2 NA TRBV11-2 CASSLGPGGYGYTF
TRBJ2-7 NA TRBV4-3 CASSQDLGTGKYEQYF
TRBJ2-3 NA TRBV28 CASSFRSPGTDTQYF
TRBJ1-3 NA TRBV24-1 CATSDYSTISGNTIYF
TRBJ1-6 NA TRBV3-1/TRBV3-2 CASSQASNSPLHF
TRBJ1-1 NA TRBV5-1 CASSLRGQGNTEAFF
TRBJ1-5 NA TRBV30 CAWSVRGWGLDRRQPQHF
TRBJ2-1 NA TRBV19 CASSRTGNNEQFF
TRBJ1-6 NA TRBV2 CASFYTGRDSPLHF
TRBJ2-7 NA TRBV19 CASSIDRGGGSYEQYF
TRBJ2-7 NA TRBV11-2 CASSLGTGGPHEQYF
TRBJ2-6 NA TRBV19 CASTGRFSGANVLTF
TRBJ1-5 NA TRBV5-1 CASSFQGNNQPQHF
TRBJ1-1 once TRBV6-5 CASGRWQNTEAFF
TRBJ2-1 NA TRBV19 CASSMASGGPFNEQFF
TRBJ1-3 NA TRBV2 CASRVVGTGISGNTIYF
TRBJ2-7 NA TRBV7-2 CASSLARGSGETYEQYF
TRBJ2-1 NA TRBV15 CATSRVSAGSGNEQFF
TRBJ1-5 once TRBV6-5 CASSQTVNQPQHF
TRBJ1-2 NA TRBV4-1 CASSQDRGLNYGYTF
TRBJ1-2 NA TRBV6-5 CASSSPGYYGYTF